This paragraph covers one T cell receptor (beta chain) sequence. At survey level, the immunoSEQ assay was run in its v3.0 version. Data came from immunoSEQ multiplex PCR; TCRdb stores just in-frame clones and leaves some out. The sample shows about 11,000 clones, around 84% of them seen only once. These data originate in a study of long-term antiretroviral therapy in people with HIV. V was trimmed by 2 bases and J by 5 bases, leaving 7 bases between them. Germline V gene lookup returns CDR1 SGHTA and CDR2 FQGTGA. There are 13 residues in the CDR3. The source of this sequence is a man in his forties or fifties with HIV. The J gene is TRBJ2-1, the V gene TRBV7-3; D unresolved. Sequences were derived from unsorted PBMCs, sampled more than 7 years after starting antiretroviral therapy. CDR3 amino acids: CASSLGGHNEQFF. The CDR3 DNA sequence: TGTGCCAGCAGCTTAGGCGGACACAATGAGCAGTTCTTC.